One sample yielded the 29 T cell receptor beta chains listed below, sequenced in a study of post-analysis software for immune sequencing data. The library was made from cDNA and included unique molecular identifiers. From the PCR reads, TCRdb called clonotypes with MiXCR, one entry per CDR3 protein. Of hundreds of thousands of distinct CDR3 sequences listed, 55% to 60% are singletons. For these TCRs, the target antigens are not known. Points from the study as a whole: With TRBV5-6, TRBV5-1 and TRBV20-1 included, a handful of TRBV segments were more frequent in patients than in controls.

The material sequenced was blood. Every receptor here comes from a girl aged 2 to 10 with multiple sclerosis.

The chain recombines TRBV6-6 with TRBJ2-6, with D uncertain. The V gene lost 4 bases and the J gene lost 0 bases, with 7 bases spanning the gap. Per the germline V gene, CDR1 is MNHNY and CDR2 is SVGAGI (reference sequence). The CDR3 totals 15 residues. The CDR3 is CASSSPNSGANVLTF. The CDR3 bases are TGTGCCAGCAGTTCACCGAACTCTGGGGCCAACGTCCTGACTTTC.

The V and J genes are TRBV27 and TRBJ2-1; 11 bases align to TRBD2. CDR1 and CDR2 (germline): MNHEY, SMNVEV (reference sequence). The V segment lost 3 bases and the J segment 3 bases; nucleotides outside the gene matches: 7. CDR3 length equals 17 residues. The chain's CDR3 is CASSLGIAGGIYNEQFF. In DNA form, the CDR3 reads TGTGCCAGCAGTTTGGGGATAGCGGGGGGGATCTACAATGAGCAGTTCTTC.

This chain uses TRBV10-1 with TRBJ2-7; unclear D gene. This CDR3 contains 13 residues. Trimming removed 5 bases from V and 2 bases from J, with 10 bases in between. Germline V gives CDR1 WNHNN, CDR2 SYGVQD (reference sequence). CDR3 nucleotides: TGCGCCAGCAGTCGACTGAACCCCTACGAGCAGTACTTC. It encodes CASSRLNPYEQYF.

This rearrangement joins TRBV6-2 or TRBV6-3 to TRBJ2-7; D gene uncertain. Between the trimmed V and J ends, which lost 8 bases and 5 bases, there was a span of 13 bases. There are 12 residues in the CDR3. The germline V gene encodes CDR1 MNHEY and CDR2 SVGEGT. CDR3 DNA sequence: TGTGCCAGCCCGAAAGGGATCCACGAGCAGTACTTC. Protein product: CASPKGIHEQYF.

The V and J genes are TRBV7-2 and TRBJ2-1, with 14 bases lining up with TRBD2. The CDR3 runs to 17 residues. V lost 5 bases and J lost 3; bases outside the gene matches: 6. CDR1 and CDR2 (germline): SGHTA, FQGNSA. CDR3 bases: TGTGCCAGCAGCCACCGACTAGCGGGGGGGCACTACAATGAGCAGTTCTTC. Translating it yields CASSHRLAGGHYNEQFF.

This chain joins TRBV20-1 and TRBJ2-4; TRBD1 aligns across 8 bases. V trimming: 6 bases; J trimming: 5 bases; junction bases outside the gene matches: 6. The germline CDR1 and CDR2 sequences are DFQATT and SNEGSKA (reference sequence). This CDR3 is 13 amino acids long. The CDR3 DNA sequence: TGCAGTGCCGGATTCAGGGGGCAAAACATTCAGTACTTC. Translated, it gives CSAGFRGQNIQYF.

The chain employs TRBV20-1 and TRBJ2-7; D remains ambiguous. CDR1 and CDR2 (germline): DFQATT, SNEGSKA (reference sequence). V lost 6 bases to trimming and J lost 0 bases, with 15 bases between them. CDR3 length: 14 amino acids. The chain's CDR3 is CSAPTRASSYEQYF. DNA of the CDR3: TGCAGTGCCCCCACACGGGCTAGCTCCTACGAGCAGTACTTC.

This chain's CDR3 is CASSLEGRVSNQPQHF. The CDR3 region has the DNA TGCGCCAGCAGCTTGGAGGGAAGGGTTAGCAATCAGCCCCAGCATTTT. The chain uses TRBV5-1 and TRBJ1-5, with D unclear. Per the germline V gene, CDR1 is SGHRS and CDR2 is YFSETQ. Trimming stripped 0 bases from V and 0 bases from J, with 10 bases between. The CDR3 has 16 residues.

The J gene is TRBJ2-3, the V gene TRBV21-1; the DNA was not used to check the table's D call, TRBD1. TRBV21-1 is listed as a pseudogene. The CDR3 spans 15 residues. CDR3: CASIQGDISTDTQYF. DNA of the CDR3: TGTGCCAGCATCCAGGGGGATATAAGCACAGATACGCAGTATTTT.

This chain connects TRBV5-1 to TRBJ2-5; 9 nucleotides agree with TRBD1. CDR1 is SGHRS, CDR2 YFSETQ, per germline. The V segment lost 0 bases and the J segment 3 bases; nucleotides outside the gene matches: 3. The CDR3 loop spans 15 amino acids. CDR3 loop: CASSLGDRDEETQYF. The DNA for the CDR3 is TGCGCCAGCAGCTTGGGGGACAGGGATGAAGAGACCCAGTACTTC.

This clonotype was observed a handful of times. The chain joins TRBV5-1 to TRBJ1-2, with D unclear. The ends were cut back, 2 bases at V and 3 bases at J, with 8 bases in the middle. The CDR3 is 13 amino acids. CDR1 and CDR2 from the germline V gene are SGHRS and YFSETQ. As DNA, the CDR3 is TGCGCCAGCAGCTTAATGACGGACTATGGCTACACCTTC. This translates into CASSLMTDYGYTF. Based on the CDR3 plus reference TRBV5-1 and TRBJ1-2, the full variable domain is KAGVTQTPRYLIKTRGQQVTLSCSPISGHRSVSWYQQTPGQGLQFLFEYFSETQRNKGNFPGRFSGRQFSNSRSEMNVSTLELGDSALYLCASSLMTDYGYTFGSGTRLTVV.

The V gene is TRBV7-9, the J gene TRBJ2-7, with D possibly matching TRBD1 (5 bases). Germline-derived CDR1 and CDR2 are SEHNR and FQNEAQ (reference sequence). Trimming cost V 1 base and J 2 bases, with 15 bases left between them. CDR3 length: 16 residues. The CDR3, as DNA: TGTGCCAGCAGCTTAGTCTTGTTGGGCAGGGCCTACGAGCAGTACTTC. This encodes CASSLVLLGRAYEQYF.

The chain joins TRBV6-5 to TRBJ2-1, with 12 bases identical to TRBD2. Unmatched junction bases numbered 7, after V lost 0 bases and J lost 1 base. The CDR3 contains 19 residues. Germline values: CDR1 MNHEY, CDR2 SVGAGI. This chain's CDR3 is CASSYSRLAGVPSYNEQFF. CDR3 nucleotide sequence: TGTGCCAGCAGTTACTCGAGACTAGCGGGAGTCCCTTCCTACAATGAGCAGTTCTTC.

This clonotype was seen once. The chain joins TRBV10-3 to TRBJ2-5; 8 bases agree with TRBD1. The J call is in doubt because the DNA end fits TRBJ2-7 better. Germline CDR1 ENHRY, CDR2 SYGVKD. The CDR3 is made up of 12 amino acids. CDR3 loop: CAISTTGDEQYF. For the CDR3, the DNA is TGTGCCATCAGTACGACAGGGGACGAGCAGTACTTC.

This rearrangement joins TRBV5-1 to TRBJ2-3, with a possible D match to TRBD2 (7 bases). CDR3 size: 15 residues. CDR1 and CDR2 (germline): SGHRS, YFSETQ. V dropped 1 base and J dropped 6 bases, with 15 bases sitting between them. The CDR3 DNA reads TGCGCCAGCAGCTTGCGCGGGGGCCCCCAGGATACGCAGTATTTT. Residues: CASSLRGGPQDTQYF. The complete variable domain, with remaining parts taken from reference TRBV5-1 and TRBJ2-3, reads KAGVTQTPRYLIKTRGQQVTLSCSPISGHRSVSWYQQTPGQGLQFLFEYFSETQRNKGNFPGRFSGRQFSNSRSEMNVSTLELGDSALYLCASSLRGGPQDTQYFGPGTRLTVL.

The genes are TRBV7-2 and TRBJ2-7; tentatively, D is TRBD2 (6 bases). The closer fit of TRBJ2-5 to the DNA end suggests the J call may be wrong. Germline CDR1 and CDR2: SGHTA and FQGNSA. There are 14 residues in the CDR3. The CDR3 region is CASSQGGASETQYF. The CDR3 DNA follows: TGTGCCAGCAGCCAAGGAGGGGCATCGGAGACCCAGTACTTC.

This clonotype was detected once. This chain connects TRBV6-1 to TRBJ2-1; D gene unclear. With 1 base removed from V and 8 bases from J, the gap between germline ends came to 9 bases. The CDR3 sequence is 13 residues long. Germline-derived CDR1 and CDR2 are MNHNS and SASEGT. The CDR3 loop is CASSEGLSHEQFF. The CDR3 DNA sequence: TGTGCCAGCAGTGAAGGGTTGAGCCATGAGCAGTTCTTC.

In nucleotides, the CDR3 is TGCAGTGCTGTTAGCCCTTCTGCTTCATACAATGAGCAGTTCTTC. Residues: CSAVSPSASYNEQFF. J is TRBJ2-1 and V is TRBV20-1; D gene unclear. The CDR3 runs 15 residues. Germline V lookup: CDR1 DFQATT, CDR2 SNEGSKA (reference sequence). V lost 5 bases, J lost 4 bases, and 18 bases lay in between.

This clonotype was recorded a few times. The chain uses TRBV6-1 and TRBJ2-7, with D hard to call. V lost 1 base and J lost 3, with 13 bases in between. The V gene's germline CDR1 is MNHNS and CDR2 SASEGT. CDR3 size: 15 residues. CDR3 nucleotides: TGTGCCAGCAGTGAAGTGGCAGAGCAAGGCTACGAGCAGTACTTC. This translates into CASSEVAEQGYEQYF.

The rearrangement joins TRBV10-3 to TRBJ2-1; a possible D gene is TRBD1 (6 bases). This CDR3 has 18 amino acids. In germline, CDR1 is ENHRY, CDR2 SYGVKD. The germline V and J ends were trimmed by 0 bases and 3 bases, with 18 bases remaining between them. CDR3 sequence reads: CAISESRGAGVNYNEQFF. The CDR3, as DNA: TGTGCCATCAGTGAGTCGAGGGGAGCAGGGGTCAACTACAATGAGCAGTTCTTC.

This clonotype was observed a few times. The chain has TRBV5-1 and TRBJ2-3, with TRBD2 identical over 10 bases. The CDR3 runs 16 residues. The germline gives CDR1 SGHRS, CDR2 YFSETQ. Trimming at V came to 1 base and at J to 2 bases, leaving 4 bases not matched to a gene. CDR3 nucleotides: TGCGCCAGCAGCTTGACAACTAGCGGGAACACAGATACGCAGTATTTT. This encodes CASSLTTSGNTDTQYF.

The chain links TRBV12-3 or TRBV12-4 to TRBJ2-3; 13 bases align to TRBD2. V lost 5 bases to trimming and J lost 5 bases; unmatched junction nucleotides: 19. This CDR3 has 20 amino acids. CDR3 sequence: CASSPEGLAGWDNGGDTQYF. CDR3 sequence (DNA): TGTGCCAGCAGTCCAGAGGGACTAGCGGGATGGGACAACGGGGGAGATACGCAGTATTTT.

The rearrangement uses TRBV6-2 or TRBV6-3 and TRBJ2-7; 7 positions agree with TRBD1. The CDR3 extends over 13 amino acids. Germline V gives CDR1 MNHEY, CDR2 SVGEGT. Losses at the gene ends were 8 bases for V and 0 bases for J; bases not matched to a gene: 4. The CDR3 region is CASGDSYSYEQYF. DNA for the CDR3: TGTGCCAGCGGGGACAGTTACTCCTACGAGCAGTACTTC.

This clonotype was recorded a few times. The chain uses TRBV29-1 and TRBJ2-3, with a tentative D call TRBD2 (5 bases). From germline, CDR1 is SQVTM and CDR2 ANQGSEA. Trimming cost V 4 bases and J 0 bases, with 11 bases left between them. The CDR3 covers 14 residues. The CDR3 spells CSVVVPGSTDTQYF. Written as DNA, the CDR3 is TGCAGCGTTGTGGTCCCGGGGAGCACAGATACGCAGTATTTT.

The gene calls are TRBV5-1 and TRBJ1-1; no clear D gene. In germline, CDR1 is SGHRS, CDR2 YFSETQ. Trimming shortened V by 0 bases and J by 6 bases, and 6 bases separated the two germline ends. CDR3 size: 12 residues. CDR3 nucleotide sequence: TGCGCCAGCAGCTTGGAAGGGTCTGAAGCTTTCTTT. Translated, it gives CASSLEGSEAFF.

V is TRBV5-6 and J is TRBJ2-7; D call uncertain. Matching the DNA end better, TRBJ2-5 makes the J call doubtful. The germline CDR1 and CDR2 sequences are SGHDT and YYEEEE. The CDR3 has 12 amino acids. The CDR3 DNA reads TGTGCCAGCAGCCGCTTAAGTGGGACCCAGTACTTC. It yields the protein CASSRLSGTQYF.

This chain uses TRBV6-2 or TRBV6-3 with TRBJ2-1; D is unresolved. V lost 5 bases, J lost 8 bases, and 10 bases lay in between. Germline V lookup: CDR1 MNHEY, CDR2 SVGEGT. CDR3 length: 12 residues. The CDR3, as DNA: TGTGCCAGCAGTCTTACCCTCTATGAGCAGTTCTTC. It yields the protein CASSLTLYEQFF.

The rearrangement links TRBV10-3 to TRBJ2-4; D not resolved. Near its end, the DNA agrees better with TRBJ2-5, so the J call may be wrong. This CDR3 contains 13 residues. Germline V gives CDR1 ENHRY, CDR2 SYGVKD. This CDR3 reads CAISESVKETQYF. Here the CDR3 DNA reads TGTGCCATCAGTGAGTCAGTAAAAGAGACCCAGTACTTC.

The rearrangement uses TRBV3-1 and TRBJ2-2; TRBD1 aligns across 8 bases. V was pared by 3 bases and J by 6 bases, with 3 bases of the junction left unmatched. The CDR3 has 14 amino acids. From germline, CDR1 is LGHDT and CDR2 YNNKEL (reference sequence). The CDR3 DNA is TGTGCCAGCAGCCACCTGACAGGGGCCGGGGAGCTGTTTTTT. It specifies CASSHLTGAGELFF.